The 9 T cell receptor beta chains in this list originate from one sample, sequenced in a study of T-cell reconstitution after alpha-beta-depleted transplantation in children. TCRbeta library preparation incorporated unique molecular identifiers. Each CDR3 protein gets one entry after TCRdb re-called the PCR reads with MiXCR. The sample has about 610,000 distinct CDR3 sequences, about 11% seen once; the top ten hold 3.5% to 5%. Sequencing was performed on PBMCs from the stem cell graft donor, taken from the stem cell graft. All receptors derive from a human donor who donated a stem cell graft to a child with acute myeloid leukemia.

Details on this clonotype: A much larger clone sits a single nucleotide away, making a read error possible. The chain employs TRBV20-1 and TRBJ2-5; D might be TRBD2 (6 bases). The CDR3 is 13 residues long. Germline V CDR1 and CDR2: DFQATT, SNEGSKA (reference sequence). This CDR3 reads CNARPEGRETQYF. For the CDR3, the DNA is TGCAATGCCCGACCGGAGGGTCGGGAGACCCAGTACTTC.

This clonotype was detected only a few times. The chain links TRBV2 to TRBJ1-5, with a tentative D call TRBD1 (5 bases). CDR1 and CDR2 from the germline V gene are SNHLY and FYNNEI. CDR3 length: 16 residues. With 2 bases removed from V and 6 bases from J, the gap between germline ends came to 17 bases. CDR3 region: CASSERDMGGGQPQHF. In DNA form, the CDR3 reads TGTGCCAGCAGTGAAAGGGATATGGGGGGGGGTCAGCCCCAGCATTTT. Variable domain in full (rest from reference TRBV2 and TRBJ1-5): EPEVTQTPSHQVTQMGQEVILRCVPISNHLYFYWYRQILGQKVEFLVSFYNNEISEKSEIFDDQFSVERPDGSNFTLKIRSTKLEDSAMYFCASSERDMGGGQPQHFGDGTRLSIL.

This clonotype was seen a few times. The chain links TRBV6-2 or TRBV6-3 to TRBJ2-1; 10 bases agree with TRBD2. This CDR3 spans 15 amino acids. The trim removed 3 bases at V and 6 bases at J, leaving 5 bases unmatched. Germline values: CDR1 MNHEY, CDR2 SVGEGT. Here the CDR3 reads CASSYTGTSANEQFF. The CDR3 DNA reads TGTGCCAGCAGTTATACCGGGACTAGCGCCAATGAGCAGTTCTTC.

This clonotype has a handful of counts. This chain connects TRBV28 to TRBJ2-2; 7 bases fit TRBD1. This CDR3 has 14 residues. V lost 7 bases to trimming and J lost 9 bases; unmatched junction nucleotides: 11. Germline CDR1 MDHEN, CDR2 SYDVKM. This CDR3 reads CASTRTGVTRELFF. The CDR3 nucleotides read TGTGCCAGCACCCGAACAGGGGTGACGAGGGAGCTGTTTTTT.

There are many counts of this clonotype. This sequence joins TRBV24-1 and TRBJ2-1, with 7 bases fitting TRBD1. In germline, CDR1 is KGHDR, CDR2 SFDVKD. This CDR3 contains 15 residues. J gave up 2 bases and V 4 bases, and 4 bases lay outside the gene matches. In DNA form, the CDR3 reads TGTGCCACCAGTGACCCGGACAGGCCCTACAATGAGCAGTTCTTC. Translated: CATSDPDRPYNEQFF.

This clonotype was found a few times. The chain carries TRBV19 and TRBJ1-5; TRBD1 matches at 11 bases. The CDR3 covers 17 residues. CDR1 is LNHDA and CDR2 is SQIVND in the germline V gene (reference sequence). V shed 5 bases, J shed 0 bases, and the junction held 6 bases outside the gene matches. The CDR3, as DNA: TGTGCCAGTAGTCGCCGAGGGACAGGGGGTAGCAATCAGCCCCAGCATTTT. Translation gives CASSRRGTGGSNQPQHF.

This clonotype has only a few counts. The CDR3: CASSYRASGMNTGELFF. The CDR3 DNA reads as TGTGCCAGCAGTTACAGAGCTAGCGGGATGAACACCGGGGAGCTGTTTTTT. V usage is TRBV7-9 and J usage is TRBJ2-2, with TRBD2 matching 9 bases. V gave up 6 bases and J gave up 1 base; unmatched junction bases: 9. The CDR3 has 17 amino acids. Germline CDR1 SEHNR, CDR2 FQNEAQ (reference sequence).

The chain employs TRBV7-9 and TRBJ2-1; 14 nucleotides line up with TRBD2. CDR3 length: 16 residues. The trim removed 5 bases at V and 3 bases at J, leaving 3 bases unmatched. Germline CDR1 SEHNR, CDR2 FQNEAQ (reference sequence). DNA of the CDR3: TGTGCCAGCAGCATGACTAGCGGGAGGGTCTACAATGAGCAGTTCTTC. Translation: CASSMTSGRVYNEQFF.

The table lists this clonotype with many counts. V is TRBV20-1 and J is TRBJ2-5, with D maybe TRBD2 (5 bases). CDR3 length equals 15 residues. Trimming took 5 bases from V and 1 from J, leaving 17 bases between them. Germline values: CDR1 DFQATT, CDR2 SNEGSKA (reference sequence). The CDR3 spells CSAGPIVRAQETQYF. CDR3 in DNA: TGCAGTGCTGGGCCCATTGTGAGGGCCCAAGAGACCCAGTACTTC.